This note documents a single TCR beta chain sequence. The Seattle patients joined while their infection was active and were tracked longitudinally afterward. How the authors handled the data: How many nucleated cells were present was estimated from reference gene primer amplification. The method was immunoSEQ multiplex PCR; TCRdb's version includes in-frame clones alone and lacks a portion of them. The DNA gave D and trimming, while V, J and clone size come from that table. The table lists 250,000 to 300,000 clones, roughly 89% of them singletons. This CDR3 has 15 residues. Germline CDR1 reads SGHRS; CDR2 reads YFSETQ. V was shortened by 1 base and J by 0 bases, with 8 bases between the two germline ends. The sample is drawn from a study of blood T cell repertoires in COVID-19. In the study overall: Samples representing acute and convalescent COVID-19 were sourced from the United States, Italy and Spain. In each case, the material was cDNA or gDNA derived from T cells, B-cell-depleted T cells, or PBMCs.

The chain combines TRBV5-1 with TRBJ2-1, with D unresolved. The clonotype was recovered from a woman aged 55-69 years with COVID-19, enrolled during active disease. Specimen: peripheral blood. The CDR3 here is CASSLSESSYNEQFF. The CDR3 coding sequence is TGCGCCAGCAGCTTGTCTGAGAGCTCCTACAATGAGCAGTTCTTC.